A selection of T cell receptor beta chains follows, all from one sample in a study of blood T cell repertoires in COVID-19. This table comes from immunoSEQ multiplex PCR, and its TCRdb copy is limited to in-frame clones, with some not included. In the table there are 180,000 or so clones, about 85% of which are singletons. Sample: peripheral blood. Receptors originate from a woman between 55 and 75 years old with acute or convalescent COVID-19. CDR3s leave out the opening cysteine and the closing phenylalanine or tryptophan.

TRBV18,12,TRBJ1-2,ASSPTGEAEGYT
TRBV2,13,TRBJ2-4,ARGGKKEAKNIQY
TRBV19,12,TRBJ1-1,ASSVQGPNTEAF
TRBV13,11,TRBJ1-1,ASSLKSGTEAF
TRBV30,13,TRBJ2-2,AWSLQGAATGELF
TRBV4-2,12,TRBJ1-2,ASSQATGNYGYT
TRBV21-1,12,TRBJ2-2,ASSKGGQGGELF
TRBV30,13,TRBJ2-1,AWTIGTSGNNEQF
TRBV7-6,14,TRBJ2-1,ASSLARSGGDNEQF
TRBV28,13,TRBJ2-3,ASSLHRGRGDTQY
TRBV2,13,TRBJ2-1,ASSVAGGGNKGQF
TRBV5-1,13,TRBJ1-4,ASSLVIAEDEKLF
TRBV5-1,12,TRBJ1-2,ASSLTYRRAGYT
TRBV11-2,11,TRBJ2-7,ASTDRSSYEQY
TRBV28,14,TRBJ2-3,ASSSWTSGATDTQY
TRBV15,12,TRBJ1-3,ATSWRTAGNTIY
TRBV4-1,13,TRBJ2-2,ASSPTGRGAGELF
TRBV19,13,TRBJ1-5,ASSTRQGRSQPQH
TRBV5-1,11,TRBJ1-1,ASSLVVGTEAF
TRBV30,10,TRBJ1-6,AWAGQNSPLH
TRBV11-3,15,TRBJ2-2,ASSLGSGRRNTGELF
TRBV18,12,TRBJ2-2,ASSTSGATGELF
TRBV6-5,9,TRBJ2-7,ASRRIYEQY